This TCR beta chain was sequenced in a study of blood T cells in healthy people across ages. This clonotype was picked up many times. Its antigen is unknown. Germline V lookup: CDR1 SGHTA, CDR2 FQGTGA. This CDR3 contains 11 residues. V shed 1 base and J shed 8 bases, with 5 bases lying between them. A second PCR of about 7 to 12 cycles used a sample-barcoded 5' primer and a J-beta primer mix. TCRdb recomputed calls from the 5' RACE reads with MiXCR, one row per CDR3 protein. Here the sample spans fewer than 800,000 distinct CDR3 sequences, roughly 30% being singletons. Study observations and caveats: Older age went with lower TCR beta diversity per million T cells, in a roughly linear way.

Sequenced input: blood. The rearrangement links TRBV7-3 to TRBJ1-1; D remains unclear. This sequence was found in a woman aged 80 or over in good health. The CDR3: CASSLRGEAFF. In DNA, the CDR3 is TGTGCCAGCAGCTTAAGAGGGGAAGCTTTCTTT.